Listed below are T cell receptor beta chains from one sample, sequenced in a study of control samples from healthy donors and cancer patients. The protocol was immunoSEQ multiplex PCR, while the TCRdb copy is restricted to in-frame clones and leaves out a portion. The table records approximately 110,000 clones, approximately 93% of them present only once. Material: blood. These receptor sequences come from a woman under 30 in good health. CDR3s include the opening cysteine and the closing phenylalanine or tryptophan. D genes are given only for firm matches. Not all rows give a size; the values are once, few, many and, for expanded clones, a class.

>18|TRBJ1-5|TRBV30|TRBD1|.
TGTGCCTGGAGTGTTCCCCCAGGCGGGACAGGATTGGTGCAGCCCCAGCATTTT
CAWSVPPGGTGLVQPQHF
>16|TRBJ1-1|TRBV27|.|.
TGTGCCAGCAGGCACGGGGGCGCCTTAGTGAACACTGAAGCTTTCTTT
CASRHGGALVNTEAFF
>18|TRBJ1-1|TRBV14|TRBD1|.
TGTGCCAGCAGCCAAGGATTAGGACAGGGGCCTGCTGGCACTGAAGCTTTCTTT
CASSQGLGQGPAGTEAFF
>15|TRBJ1-1|TRBV19|.|.
TGTGCCAGCAGCCCGGCTACACCCAGCGGGACTGAAGCTTTCTTT
CASSPATPSGTEAFF
>16|TRBJ2-3|TRBV4-1|.|.
TGCGCCAGCAGCCGGGGGGGGCAGGGATACACAGATACGCAGTATTTT
CASSRGGQGYTDTQYF
>15|TRBJ2-7|TRBV7-6|TRBD2|.
TGTGCCAGCAGCCCTTCTAGCGGGGGGACCTACGAGCAGTACTTC
CASSPSSGGTYEQYF
>13|TRBJ2-7|TRBV9|.|.
TGTGCCAGCAGCGGAACAGTGAATCACGAGCAGTACTTC
CASSGTVNHEQYF
>14|TRBJ2-1|TRBV19|.|.
TGTGCCAGTAGTATAGGAGGGAGAGTCAATGAGCAGTTCTTC
CASSIGGRVNEQFF
>15|TRBJ2-7|TRBV4-3|TRBD1|.
TGCGCCAGCAGCCAAGCTGGACAGGGACACTACGAGCAGTACTTC
CASSQAGQGHYEQYF
>20|TRBJ2-7|TRBV14|TRBD2|.
TGTGCCAGCAGCCAAGATGCGGGACTAGCGGGCCTTAGATCGCTACGTGAGCAGTACTTC
CASSQDAGLAGLRSLREQYF
>12|TRBJ1-4|TRBV24-1|.|.
TGTGCCACCAGTGATTTGGGAGAAAAACTGTTTTTT
CATSDLGEKLFF
>16|TRBJ2-5|TRBV5-1|TRBD1|few
TGCGCCAGCAGCGGAGGGAGCCGGGACAGGCGGGAGACCCAGTACTTC
CASSGGSRDRRETQYF
>16|TRBJ2-2|TRBV28|TRBD2|.
TGTGCCAGCAGTCGACTAGCGAGGGGAAACACCGGGGAGCTGTTTTTT
CASSRLARGNTGELFF
>13|TRBJ1-2|TRBV5-1|TRBD1|.
TGCGCCAGGACAGGGGGAGCCTTCTATGGCTACACCTTC
CARTGGAFYGYTF
>15|TRBJ2-4|TRBV7-2|.|.
TGTGCCAGCAGCTTAGGGGGCCAAATAAAAAACATTCAGTACTTC
CASSLGGQIKNIQYF
>15|TRBJ2-2|TRBV5-6|TRBD1|.
TGTGCCAGCAGCTTGGGGTCGACAGGGGCCGGGGAGCTGTTTTTT
CASSLGSTGAGELFF
>18|TRBJ2-7|TRBV27|TRBD1|.
TGTGCCAGCAGTAGTGCCCAAATTTTGGGGACAGGGTTCTACGAGCAGTACTTC
CASSSAQILGTGFYEQYF
>16|TRBJ1-4|TRBV6-9|.|once
TGTGCCAGCAGTTATAAGGAGGAGGGGATGAATGAAAAACTGTTTTTT
CASSYKEEGMNEKLFF
>14|TRBJ1-1|TRBV6-5|.|.
TGTGCCAGCAGTTACTCCAGGGCGCGGACTGAAGCTTTCTTT
CASSYSRARTEAFF
>14|TRBJ1-1|TRBV4-2|.|.
TGTGCCAGCAGCCAAGTATGGGTGGACAGTGAAGCTTTCTTT
CASSQVWVDSEAFF
>16|TRBJ2-2|TRBV19|TRBD1|once
TGTGCCAGTAGTATGAATGGACAGGGTAACACCGGGGAGCTGTTTTTT
CASSMNGQGNTGELFF
>16|TRBJ1-6|TRBV3-1/TRBV3-2|.|.
TGTGCCAGCAGCTTAGGGGGAGGTTCAACTTCTTCACCCCTCCACTTT
CASSLGGGSTSSPLHF
>16|TRBJ2-2|TRBV2|.|.
TGTGCCAGCAGTCCACAGGGTCCGATGAACACCGGGGAGCTGTTTTTT
CASSPQGPMNTGELFF
>19|TRBJ2-3|TRBV4-2|TRBD2|.
TGTGCCAGCAGCCAAGATTTCCCAGTAGCGGGAGACTGGGCAGATACGCAGTATTTT
CASSQDFPVAGDWADTQYF
>14|TRBJ1-3|TRBV28|.|.
TGTGCCAGCAGTTTATCAGCCCTTGGAAACACCATATATTTT
CASSLSALGNTIYF
>11|TRBJ2-1|TRBV20-1|.|.
TGCAGTGCCCCGACTGCTAATGAGCAGTTCTTC
CSAPTANEQFF